This is a list of T cell receptor beta chains from one sample in a study of control samples from healthy donors and cancer patients. The repertoire was sequenced with immunoSEQ multiplex PCR; TCRdb's copy has only in-frame clones and lacks some. The table shows about 140,000 clones, with roughly 92% occurring only once. Material: blood. These receptors all stem from a man aged 25 to 45 in good health. CDR3s include the opening cysteine and the closing phenylalanine or tryptophan. The order of the fields is D gene, V gene, J gene, clone size, CDR3 DNA, CDR3 protein. The D gene is left open where the match is weak. Size is omitted from some rows. Given values are once, few, many or a class for expanded clones.

>-|TRBV2|TRBJ1-6|-
TGTGCCAGCGGGGACTGGGTATTGAGCTCCTATAATTCACCCCTCCACTTT
CASGDWVLSSYNSPLHF
>TRBD1|TRBV7-2|TRBJ1-2|once
TGTGCCAGCAGATTAGCCGGAAGGGGACAGGGGGCAGACGGCTACACCTTC
CASRLAGRGQGADGYTF
>TRBD1|TRBV4-1|TRBJ2-1|-
TGCGCCAGCAGTCACAACAGGGGGCTACAAGGCGATGAGCAGTTCTTC
CASSHNRGLQGDEQFF
>-|TRBV6-5|TRBJ2-2|few
TGTGCCAGCAGGACGAACAGGGTGAACACCGGGGAGCTGTTTTTT
CASRTNRVNTGELFF
>-|TRBV3-1/TRBV3-2|TRBJ2-2|-
TGTGCCAGCAGCGAAGGGGGTTCTCACACCGGGGAGCTGTTTTTT
CASSEGGSHTGELFF
>-|TRBV12-3/TRBV12-4|TRBJ2-7|-
TGTGCCAGCAGCCTCGGAACAGCTGAGCAGTACTTC
CASSLGTAEQYF
>-|TRBV18|TRBJ2-6|-
TGTGCCAGCTCACCATCTCAGGGCCGCTCTGGGGCCAACGTCCTGACTTTC
CASSPSQGRSGANVLTF
>TRBD2|TRBV5-5|TRBJ2-2|-
TGTGCCAGCAGCTTTAGGACTAGCGGGAGGATAGGCACCGGGGAGCTGTTTTTT
CASSFRTSGRIGTGELFF
>-|TRBV19|TRBJ2-3|-
TGTGCCAGTAGTATCTCTAGGTGGAGTGATACGCAGTATTTT
CASSISRWSDTQYF
>-|TRBV11-1|TRBJ2-7|-
TGTGCCAGCAGCTTAGTGGGGGGCTACGAGCAGTACTTC
CASSLVGGYEQYF
>-|TRBV6-2/TRBV6-3|TRBJ1-1|-
TGTGCCAGCAGTACCGGGCTTAACACTGAAGCTTTCTTT
CASSTGLNTEAFF
>-|TRBV28|TRBJ1-2|once
TGTGCCAGCAGTTACGCAGGGTACTATGGCTACACCTTC
CASSYAGYYGYTF
>-|TRBV21-1|TRBJ1-5|-
TGTGCCAGCAGCAGCAATTGTAGCAATCAGCCCCAGCATTTT
CASSSNCSNQPQHF
>TRBD2|TRBV28|TRBJ2-1|once
TGTGCCAGCGCATCGCCAGCGGGGATAAGGAATGAGCAGTTCTTC
CASASPAGIRNEQFF
>-|TRBV5-1|TRBJ2-1|-
TGCGCCAGCAGCTTGGCTACTAGCCCCAATGAGCAGTTCTTC
CASSLATSPNEQFF
>TRBD2|TRBV5-6|TRBJ2-7|-
TGTGCCAGCAGCTTGGGACAGCGGGGGGGCGAGCAGTACTTC
CASSLGQRGGEQYF
>-|TRBV19|TRBJ2-1|-
TGTGCCAGTAGTATAAAAGAATCCGGTGAGCAGTTCTTC
CASSIKESGEQFF
>TRBD1|TRBV6-1|TRBJ1-5|-
TGTGCCAGCAGTGAACAGGGGGGAAACCGTAATCAGCCCCAGCATTTT
CASSEQGGNRNQPQHF
>TRBD1|TRBV18|TRBJ2-6|once
TGTGCCAGCTCACCAGGGACAGGGTCGTCGGCCAACGTCCTGACTTTC
CASSPGTGSSANVLTF
>TRBD1|TRBV5-8|TRBJ1-2|-
TGTGCCAGCAGCTTGGCTCGGGGACAGGCCGAGTTAAATGGCTACACCTTC
CASSLARGQAELNGYTF
>-|TRBV11-1|TRBJ2-5|-
TGTGCCAGCAGCTTTCCCAGGGGTCGGCAAGAGACCCAGTACTTC
CASSFPRGRQETQYF
>TRBD1|TRBV5-5|TRBJ1-6|few
TGTGCCAGCAGACCGACAGGGTTTGGTTCACCCCTCCACTTT
CASRPTGFGSPLHF
>-|TRBV28|TRBJ2-7|-
TGTGCCAGCAGTTTATCTTCCAGGGTTAACGAGCAGTACTTC
CASSLSSRVNEQYF
>TRBD1|TRBV28|TRBJ1-6|once
TGTGCCAGCACCACTATCGGGACAGGTGGCTCACCCCTCCACTTT
CASTTIGTGGSPLHF
>TRBD1|TRBV27|TRBJ1-1|-
TGTGCCAGCAGTTCGACAGGGGTCATGATGAACACTGAAGCTTTCTTT
CASSSTGVMMNTEAFF
>-|TRBV13|TRBJ1-1|-
TGTGCCAGCAGGATACACAAGGACACTGAAGCTTTCTTT
CASRIHKDTEAFF
>-|TRBV6-5|TRBJ2-7|once
TGTGCCAGCACCGAGCGCCTCCACGGCTACGAGCAGTACTTC
CASTERLHGYEQYF
>TRBD2|TRBV7-2|TRBJ2-7|-
TGTGCCAGCAGCTTGGGCGGGAGGGTCGACGAGCAGTACTTC
CASSLGGRVDEQYF
>TRBD2|TRBV28|TRBJ2-3|-
TGTGCCAGCAGTTTCCCGCGGGGGTCGGCGACAGATACGCAGTATTTT
CASSFPRGSATDTQYF
>TRBD2|TRBV7-3|TRBJ2-7|-
TGTGCCAGCAGCCAGGGACTAGCGGGATTTCAGTACTTC
CASSQGLAGFQYF
>-|TRBV18|TRBJ1-1|-
TGTGCCAGCTCACCACGGGGATACATGAACACTGAAGCTTTCTTT
CASSPRGYMNTEAFF
>-|TRBV9|TRBJ1-1|-
TGTGCCAGCAGCGTTGTCGGCTCTGTGGGTACTGAAGCTTTCTTT
CASSVVGSVGTEAFF
>-|TRBV19|TRBJ2-1|-
TGTGCCAGTAGTATAGTACATGCAGTTAACCAGTTCTTC
CASSIVHAVNQFF
>-|TRBV20-1|TRBJ1-1|-
TGCAGTGCTAGAGAAGGCGGTGAAGCTTTCTTT
CSAREGGEAFF
>TRBD2|TRBV19|TRBJ2-2|-
TGTGCCAGTAGTATAGATCTGGGGACTAGCGGGAGTCTAGTCACCGGGGAGCTGTTTTTT
CASSIDLGTSGSLVTGELFF
>-|TRBV10-1|TRBJ2-2|-
TGCGCCACGCGGGACCCTTCCACCGGGGAGCTGTTTTTT
CATRDPSTGELFF
>-|TRBV25-1|TRBJ2-2|once
TGTGCCAGCAGTGGGACAGGGAGGGCGGGAGGGAACACCGGGGAGCTGTTTTTT
CASSGTGRAGGNTGELFF
>-|TRBV11-2|TRBJ1-6|-
TGTGCCAGCAGCGAGAACAGGGTAGGGACACCCCTCCACTTT
CASSENRVGTPLHF
>TRBD2|TRBV5-8|TRBJ2-7|-
TGTGCCAGCAGCTTCCTGGGACTAGCGGGAGGGTACGAGCAGTACTTC
CASSFLGLAGGYEQYF